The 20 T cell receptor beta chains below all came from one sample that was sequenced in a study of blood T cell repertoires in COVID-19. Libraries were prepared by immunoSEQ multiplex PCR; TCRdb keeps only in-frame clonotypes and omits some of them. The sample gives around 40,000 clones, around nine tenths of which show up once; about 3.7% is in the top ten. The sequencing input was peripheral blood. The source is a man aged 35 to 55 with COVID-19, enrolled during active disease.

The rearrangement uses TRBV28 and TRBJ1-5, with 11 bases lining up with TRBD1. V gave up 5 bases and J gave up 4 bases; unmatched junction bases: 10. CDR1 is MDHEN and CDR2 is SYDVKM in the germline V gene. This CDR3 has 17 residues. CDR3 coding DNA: TGTGCCAGCAGTACCCGGGACAGGGGGGGAAAAAATCAGCCCCAGCATTTT. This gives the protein CASSTRDRGGKNQPQHF.

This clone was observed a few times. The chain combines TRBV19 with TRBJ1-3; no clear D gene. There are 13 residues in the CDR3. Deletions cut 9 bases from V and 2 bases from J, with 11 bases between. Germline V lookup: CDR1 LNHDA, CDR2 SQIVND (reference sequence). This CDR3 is CASGSGTGNTIYF. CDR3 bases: TGTGCCAGCGGGTCGGGGACTGGAAACACCATATATTTT.

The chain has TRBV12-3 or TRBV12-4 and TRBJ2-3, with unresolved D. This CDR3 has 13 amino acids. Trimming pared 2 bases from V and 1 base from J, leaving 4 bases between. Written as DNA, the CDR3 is TGTGCCAGCAGTTTACCGGGCACAGATACGCAGTATTTT. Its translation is CASSLPGTDTQYF.

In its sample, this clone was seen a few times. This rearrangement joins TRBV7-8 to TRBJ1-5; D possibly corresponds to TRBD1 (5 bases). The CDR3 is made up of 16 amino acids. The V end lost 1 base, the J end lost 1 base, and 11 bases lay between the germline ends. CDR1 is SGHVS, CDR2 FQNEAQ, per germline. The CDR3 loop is CASSLVRTTSNQPQHF. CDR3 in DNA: TGTGCCAGCAGCTTAGTGCGGACAACAAGCAATCAGCCCCAGCATTTT.

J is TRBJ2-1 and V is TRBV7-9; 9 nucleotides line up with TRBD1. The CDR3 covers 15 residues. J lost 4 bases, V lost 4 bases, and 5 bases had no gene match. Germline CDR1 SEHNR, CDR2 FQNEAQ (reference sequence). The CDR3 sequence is CASSSTGGPYNEQFF. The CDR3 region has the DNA TGTGCCAGCAGCTCGACAGGGGGACCGTACAATGAGCAGTTCTTC.

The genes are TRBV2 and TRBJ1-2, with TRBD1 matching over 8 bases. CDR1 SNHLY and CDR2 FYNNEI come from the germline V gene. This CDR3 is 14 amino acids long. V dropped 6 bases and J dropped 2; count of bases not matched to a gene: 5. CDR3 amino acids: CASSQTGANYGYTF. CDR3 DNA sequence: TGTGCCAGCAGCCAGACAGGGGCCAACTATGGCTACACCTTC. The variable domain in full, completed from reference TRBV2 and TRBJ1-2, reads EPEVTQTPSHQVTQMGQEVILRCVPISNHLYFYWYRQILGQKVEFLVSFYNNEISEKSEIFDDQFSVERPDGSNFTLKIRSTKLEDSAMYFCASSQTGANYGYTFGSGTRLTVV.

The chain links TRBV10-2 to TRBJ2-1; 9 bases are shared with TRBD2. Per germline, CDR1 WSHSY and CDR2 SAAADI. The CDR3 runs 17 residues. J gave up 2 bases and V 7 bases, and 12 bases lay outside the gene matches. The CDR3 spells CASNRGASGKAYNEQFF. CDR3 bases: TGCGCCAGCAACCGGGGAGCTAGCGGGAAAGCCTACAATGAGCAGTTCTTC.

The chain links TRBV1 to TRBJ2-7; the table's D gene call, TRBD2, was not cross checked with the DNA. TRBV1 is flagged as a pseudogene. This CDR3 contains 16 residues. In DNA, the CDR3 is TGCACCAGCAGCCAAGAACCGGGACTAGGGATCCACGAGCAGTACTTC. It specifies CTSSQEPGLGIHEQYF.

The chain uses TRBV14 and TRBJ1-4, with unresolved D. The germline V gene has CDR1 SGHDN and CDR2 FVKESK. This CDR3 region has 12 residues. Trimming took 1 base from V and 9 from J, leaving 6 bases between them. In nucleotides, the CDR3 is TGTGCCAGCAGCCAAGTGCCTAAAAAACTGTTTTTT. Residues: CASSQVPKKLFF.

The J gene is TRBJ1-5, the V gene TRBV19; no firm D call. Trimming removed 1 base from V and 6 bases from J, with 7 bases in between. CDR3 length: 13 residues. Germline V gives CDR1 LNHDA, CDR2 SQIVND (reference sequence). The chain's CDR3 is CASSIGGAQPQHF. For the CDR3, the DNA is TGTGCCAGTAGTATAGGAGGAGCTCAGCCCCAGCATTTT.

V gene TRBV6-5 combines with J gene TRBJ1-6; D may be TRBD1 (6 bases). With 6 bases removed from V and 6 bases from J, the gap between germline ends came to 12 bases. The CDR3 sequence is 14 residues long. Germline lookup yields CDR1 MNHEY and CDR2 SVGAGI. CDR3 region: CASSNRVLNSPLHF. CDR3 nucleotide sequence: TGTGCCAGCAGCAACAGGGTCCTTAATTCACCCCTCCACTTT.

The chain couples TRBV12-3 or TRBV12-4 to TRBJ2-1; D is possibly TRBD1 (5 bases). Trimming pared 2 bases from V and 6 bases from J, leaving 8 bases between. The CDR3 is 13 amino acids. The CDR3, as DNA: TGTGCCAGCAGTTTAAGGCAGGGCAATGAGCAGTTCTTC. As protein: CASSLRQGNEQFF.

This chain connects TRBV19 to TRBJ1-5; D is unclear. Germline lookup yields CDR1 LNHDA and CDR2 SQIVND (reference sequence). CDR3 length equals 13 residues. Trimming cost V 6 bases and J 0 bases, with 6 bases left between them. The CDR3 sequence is CASRQYSNQPQHF. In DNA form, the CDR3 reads TGTGCCAGTAGACAGTATAGCAATCAGCCCCAGCATTTT.

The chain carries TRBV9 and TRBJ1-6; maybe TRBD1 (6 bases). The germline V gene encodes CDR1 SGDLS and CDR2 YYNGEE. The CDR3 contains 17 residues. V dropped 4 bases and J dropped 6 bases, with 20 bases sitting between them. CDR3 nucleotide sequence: TGTGCCAGCAGCACCAACTCAGGGGAACCCCCTAATTCACCCCTCCACTTT. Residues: CASSTNSGEPPNSPLHF.

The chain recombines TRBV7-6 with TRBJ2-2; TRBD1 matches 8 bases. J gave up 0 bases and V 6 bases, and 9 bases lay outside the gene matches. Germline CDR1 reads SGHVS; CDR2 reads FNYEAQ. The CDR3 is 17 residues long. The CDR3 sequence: CASRPTLQGANTGELFF. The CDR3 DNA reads TGTGCCAGCAGGCCGACCCTACAGGGGGCGAACACCGGGGAGCTGTTTTTT.

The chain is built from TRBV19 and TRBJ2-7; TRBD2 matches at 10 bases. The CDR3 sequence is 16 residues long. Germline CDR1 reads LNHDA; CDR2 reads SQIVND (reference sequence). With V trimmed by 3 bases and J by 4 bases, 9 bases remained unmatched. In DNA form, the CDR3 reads TGTGCCAGTAGTATTGGTAGCGGGAGGCTCTTATACGAGCAGTACTTC. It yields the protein CASSIGSGRLLYEQYF.

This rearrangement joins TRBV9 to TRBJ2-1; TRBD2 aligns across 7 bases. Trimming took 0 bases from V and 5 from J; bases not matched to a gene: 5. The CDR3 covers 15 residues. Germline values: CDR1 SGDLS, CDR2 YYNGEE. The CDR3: CASSVGLAADNEQFF. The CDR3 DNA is TGTGCCAGCAGCGTAGGGCTAGCGGCCGACAATGAGCAGTTCTTC.

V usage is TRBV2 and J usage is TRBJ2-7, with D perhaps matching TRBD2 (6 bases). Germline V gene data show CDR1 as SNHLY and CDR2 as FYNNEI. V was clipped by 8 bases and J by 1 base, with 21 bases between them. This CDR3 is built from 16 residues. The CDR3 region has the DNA TGTGCCAGCCTCCCCTGGGCTAGCGATAATTCCTACGAGCAGTACTTC. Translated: CASLPWASDNSYEQYF. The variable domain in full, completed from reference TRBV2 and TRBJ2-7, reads EPEVTQTPSHQVTQMGQEVILRCVPISNHLYFYWYRQILGQKVEFLVSFYNNEISEKSEIFDDQFSVERPDGSNFTLKIRSTKLEDSAMYFCASLPWASDNSYEQYFGPGTRLTVT.

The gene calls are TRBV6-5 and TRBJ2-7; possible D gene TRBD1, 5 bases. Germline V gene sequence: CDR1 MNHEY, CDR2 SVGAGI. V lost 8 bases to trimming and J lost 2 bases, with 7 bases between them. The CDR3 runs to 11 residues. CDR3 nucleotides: TGTGCCAGCCAGACAGCCTACGAGCAGTACTTC. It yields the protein CASQTAYEQYF.

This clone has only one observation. This chain's CDR3 is CATPERDRVGGEQFF. CDR3 nucleotide sequence: TGTGCCACCCCGGAGCGGGACAGGGTGGGGGGTGAGCAGTTCTTC. The gene calls are TRBV6-5 and TRBJ2-1; 9 nucleotides match TRBD1. Trimming cost V 10 bases and J 9 bases; bases outside gene matches: 16. There are 15 residues in the CDR3. Germline CDR1 is MNHEY and CDR2 is SVGAGI.